The entry that follows covers one T cell receptor (beta chain) sequence. The antigen is not known. Semi-nested PCR with Nested Universal Primer A followed constant-region reverse priming of full-length variable regions. TCRdb re-derived calls from the 5' RACE reads in MiXCR, one entry per CDR3 protein. The repertoire includes about 57,000 distinct CDR3 sequences, more than 25% of them detected once, and 3% to 3.5% sits in the top ten. Memory CD4+ T cells were sorted as CD4+CD45RO+CD25- cells. The study's findings and limits: Tumor Tregs overlapped most with tumor, then blood, naive CD4+ cells. The TCR gene usage of tumor memory CD4+ T cells clustered together with blood and lymph node memory CD4+ cells and with lymph node naive CD4+ cells.

The source material was tumor-infiltrating memory CD4+ T cells sorted from the breast tumor. Subset here: memory CD4+ T cells, CD4+CD45RO+CD25-. The sequence derives from a female donor with breast cancer.

The CDR3 region has the DNA TGTGCCAGCAGCCCCTCGGGTTCGGATACGCAGTATTTT. This sequence encodes CASSPSGSDTQYF. V usage is TRBV7-3 and J usage is TRBJ2-3; D not resolved. V shed 5 bases and J shed 6 bases, with 12 bases lying between them. The germline V gene encodes CDR1 SGHTA and CDR2 FQGTGA. CDR3 size: 13 residues.